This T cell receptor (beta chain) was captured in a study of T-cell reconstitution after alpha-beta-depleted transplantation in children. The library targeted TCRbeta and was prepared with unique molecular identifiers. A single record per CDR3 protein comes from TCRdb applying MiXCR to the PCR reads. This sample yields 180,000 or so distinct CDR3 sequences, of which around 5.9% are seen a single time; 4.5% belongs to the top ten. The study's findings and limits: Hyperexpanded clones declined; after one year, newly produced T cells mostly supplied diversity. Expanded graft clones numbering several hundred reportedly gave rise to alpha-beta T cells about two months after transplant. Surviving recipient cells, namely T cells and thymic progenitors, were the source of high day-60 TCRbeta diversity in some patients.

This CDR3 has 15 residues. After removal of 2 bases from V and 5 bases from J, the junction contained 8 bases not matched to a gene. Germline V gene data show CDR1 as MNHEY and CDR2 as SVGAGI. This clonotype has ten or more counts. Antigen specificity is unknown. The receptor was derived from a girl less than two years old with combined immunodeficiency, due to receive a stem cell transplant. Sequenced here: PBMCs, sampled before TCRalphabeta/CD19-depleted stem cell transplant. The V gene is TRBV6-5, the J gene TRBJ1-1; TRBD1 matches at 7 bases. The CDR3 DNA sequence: TGTGCCAGCAGTTACCGGGGGACAGAGGAGACTGAAGCTTTCTTT. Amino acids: CASSYRGTEETEAFF.